These 29 T cell receptor beta chains share one sample of origin, sequenced in a study of Ad26.COV2.S vaccination and SARS-CoV-2 variants. Sequencing was performed with immunoSEQ multiplex PCR; in TCRdb, only in-frame clones are kept and a portion is missing. The data hold about 430,000 clones, with over 75% observed a single time. Treatment reported: over 15 received Ad26.COV2.S at low or high dose, single or two shots; several received placebo; per-sample allocation not given. All samples were drawn on day 63, counting from the first vaccine or placebo injection. The specimen comprised peripheral blood, sampled in a trial of Ad26.COV2.S vaccine versus placebo. Receptors originate from a person aged 18 to 65 who received the Ad26.COV2.S COVID-19 vaccine or a placebo.

The genes are TRBV29-1 and TRBJ2-7, with D possibly matching TRBD1 (5 bases). This CDR3 has 13 residues. Germline V lookup: CDR1 SQVTM, CDR2 ANQGSEA. The V end lost 6 bases, the J end lost 0 bases, and 12 bases lay between the germline ends. CDR3 DNA sequence: TGCAGCGTCTATGAGGACAACTCCTACGAGCAGTACTTC. This codes for CSVYEDNSYEQYF.

This rearrangement joins TRBV12-3 or TRBV12-4 to TRBJ2-3, with a possible D match to TRBD2 (6 bases). The CDR3 totals 13 residues. Deletions cut 10 bases from V and 3 bases from J, with 14 bases between. CDR3 nucleotide sequence: TGTGCCACCTCAGGGAGGAAAACAGATACGCAGTATTTT. It translates to CATSGRKTDTQYF.

The rearrangement joins TRBV7-8 to TRBJ2-7; D uncertain. CDR3 size: 12 residues. Trimming pared 5 bases from V and 2 bases from J, leaving 7 bases between. Germline V gene sequence: CDR1 SGHVS, CDR2 FQNEAQ. The CDR3 nucleotides read TGTGCCAGCAGCCGTCTAGCCTACGAGCAGTACTTC. As protein: CASSRLAYEQYF.

The rearrangement joins TRBV7-2 to TRBJ2-2, with 8 bases fitting TRBD1. The germline V gene encodes CDR1 SGHTA and CDR2 FQGNSA. V lost 1 base to trimming and J lost 6 bases; unmatched junction nucleotides: 1. CDR3 length: 14 amino acids. CDR3 amino acids: CASSLVRGPGELFF. The DNA of the CDR3 is TGTGCCAGCAGCTTAGTCAGGGGGCCCGGGGAGCTGTTTTTT.

This clone was detected once. This chain uses TRBV24-1 with TRBJ2-3, with 7 bases lining up with TRBD1. With V trimmed by 2 bases and J by 6 bases, 10 bases remained unmatched. Germline V gene lookup returns CDR1 KGHDR and CDR2 SFDVKD. The CDR3 loop spans 16 amino acids. The CDR3: CATSDSRDSIGDTQYF. Written as DNA, the CDR3 is TGTGCCACCAGTGATTCACGGGACAGCATAGGGGATACGCAGTATTTT.

CDR3 amino acids: CASSRDRLYDEQYF. The CDR3 DNA sequence: TGCGCCAGCAGCCGGGACAGGTTGTACGACGAGCAGTACTTC. The chain has TRBV5-1 and TRBJ2-7, with 8 positions matching TRBD1. CDR1 and CDR2 from the germline V gene are SGHRS and YFSETQ. The CDR3 covers 14 residues. J gave up 5 bases and V 4 bases, and 8 bases lay outside the gene matches.

The chain employs TRBV28 and TRBJ1-5; D ambiguous. Germline V gene lookup returns CDR1 MDHEN and CDR2 SYDVKM. This CDR3 comprises 12 residues. The V end was cut by 6 bases, the J end by 6 bases, with 9 bases between. The CDR3 sequence is CASREGLQPQHF. In nucleotides, the CDR3 is TGTGCCAGCAGGGAAGGGCTTCAGCCCCAGCATTTT. The entire variable domain, with the rest obtained from reference TRBV28 and TRBJ1-5, is as follows: DVKVTQSSRYLVKRTGEKVFLECVQDMDHENMFWYRQDPGLGLRLIYFSYDVKMKEKGDIPEGYSVSREKKERFSLILESASTNQTSMYLCASREGLQPQHFGDGTRLSIL.

This chain connects TRBV27 to TRBJ2-1; possible D gene TRBD2, 6 bases. Germline-derived CDR1 and CDR2 are MNHEY and SMNVEV (reference sequence). V was clipped by 0 bases and J by 3 bases, with 9 bases between them. The CDR3 sequence is 15 residues long. CDR3 nucleotide sequence: TGTGCCAGCAGTTTATCCGGGGGAATCTACAATGAGCAGTTCTTC. This codes for CASSLSGGIYNEQFF.

The chain has TRBV20-1 and TRBJ1-2; D gene ambiguous. There are 9 residues in the CDR3. Germline V lookup: CDR1 DFQATT, CDR2 SNEGSKA (reference sequence). Trimming pared 3 bases from V and 8 bases from J, leaving 4 bases between. In DNA form, the CDR3 reads TGCAGTGCTAGTCCCGGCTACACCTTC. Amino acid sequence: CSASPGYTF.

This chain uses TRBV6-2 or TRBV6-3 with TRBJ1-5; D is unresolved. V lost 5 bases and J lost 2, with 13 bases in between. Germline-derived CDR1 and CDR2 are MNHEY and SVGEGT. This CDR3 is 15 amino acids long. The DNA of the CDR3 is TGTGCCAGCAGTACTCCGTCAGAGGGCAATCAGCCCCAGCATTTT. Translating gives CASSTPSEGNQPQHF.

This clone was found once. The rearrangement links TRBV5-6 to TRBJ2-3, with TRBD2 as a possible D gene (6 bases). Germline assignment: CDR1 SGHDT and CDR2 YYEEEE. The CDR3 has 15 amino acids. Trimming took off 0 bases at V and 6 bases at J, with 14 bases between the two ends. The CDR3 is CASSLGGTLGDTQYF. As DNA, the CDR3 is TGTGCCAGCAGCTTGGGCGGGACCTTGGGGGATACGCAGTATTTT.

The rearrangement links TRBV5-1 to TRBJ2-3; possible D gene TRBD1, 5 bases. The length of the CDR3 is 16 residues. V dropped 1 base and J dropped 6 bases, with 18 bases sitting between them. The germline gives CDR1 SGHRS, CDR2 YFSETQ. The DNA of the CDR3 is TGCGCCAGCAGCTTGTCCGTCGGCCAGGGCAGTGATACGCAGTATTTT. It yields the protein CASSLSVGQGSDTQYF.

The chain combines TRBV5-1 with TRBJ2-6, with TRBD2 matching over 10 bases. In germline, CDR1 is SGHRS, CDR2 YFSETQ. V dropped 9 bases and J dropped 0; count of bases not matched to a gene: 9. The CDR3 consists of 17 residues. Here the CDR3 reads CATSRTSGTSGANVLTF. The CDR3 nucleotides are TGCGCCACCTCGCGGACTAGCGGCACCTCTGGGGCCAACGTCCTGACTTTC.

This rearrangement joins TRBV6-6 to TRBJ2-1; 9 positions agree with TRBD2. The V and J ends lost 7 bases and 6 bases, in that order; junction bases with no gene match: 10. Per the germline V gene, CDR1 is MNHNY and CDR2 is SVGAGI (reference sequence). The CDR3 extends over 15 amino acids. CDR3 residues: CASTTGTSSSNEQFF. The CDR3 nucleotides are TGTGCCAGCACCACCGGGACTAGCAGCTCCAATGAGCAGTTCTTC.

As concerns this clone: The junction shows a germline mismatch at one end, possibly a read error. The chain employs TRBV7-7 and TRBJ1-1; 7 bases agree with TRBD1. The CDR3 runs to 11 residues. CDR1 is SSHAT and CDR2 is FNYEAQ in the germline V gene (reference sequence). CDR3 in DNA: TGTGCTAGCATTATACAGGGGCAAGCTTTCTTT. Encoded protein: CASIIQGQAFF.

J is TRBJ1-4 and V is TRBV5-1; D not certain. CDR3 length equals 16 residues. Trimming cost V 0 bases and J 0 bases, with 9 bases left between them. Germline V lookup: CDR1 SGHRS, CDR2 YFSETQ. CDR3 sequence: CASSLVATATNEKLFF. The CDR3 coding sequence is TGCGCCAGCAGCTTGGTGGCCACCGCAACTAATGAAAAACTGTTTTTT.

The chain is built from TRBV5-1 and TRBJ2-1; D call uncertain. The CDR3 spans 12 residues. The germline CDR1 and CDR2 sequences are SGHRS and YFSETQ. V lost 0 bases to trimming and J lost 8 bases, with 6 bases between them. The CDR3 coding sequence is TGCGCCAGCAGCTTGGCGAGCTATGAGCAGTTCTTC. It codes for CASSLASYEQFF.

The chain joins TRBV3-1 (or the pseudogene TRBV3-2) to TRBJ2-7, with no clear D. The germline V gene encodes CDR1 LGHDT and CDR2 YNNKEL (reference sequence). The CDR3 has 13 residues. V lost 5 bases, J lost 2 bases, and 10 bases lay in between. In DNA form, the CDR3 reads TGTGCCAGCAGCGCTTTTCAAACCTACGAGCAGTACTTC. Protein product: CASSAFQTYEQYF.

This sequence joins TRBV28 and TRBJ1-1, with TRBD1 as a possible D gene (6 bases). The V gene lost 2 bases and the J gene lost 5 bases, with 12 bases spanning the gap. Germline-derived CDR1 and CDR2 are MDHEN and SYDVKM. The CDR3 totals 14 residues. In nucleotides, the CDR3 is TGTGCCAGCAGTTTAAAGGGGGTTTTGACTGAAGCTTTCTTT. The encoded protein is CASSLKGVLTEAFF.

The chain recombines TRBV9 with TRBJ2-3; D may match TRBD1 or TRBD2 (6 bases each). The CDR3 loop spans 17 amino acids. Trimming shortened V by 3 bases and J by 2 bases, and 19 bases separated the two germline ends. Per the germline V gene, CDR1 is SGDLS and CDR2 is YYNGEE. The DNA of the CDR3 is TGTGCCAGCAGCGACCCCTCCGGGGCGGGACACACAGATACGCAGTATTTT. It yields the protein CASSDPSGAGHTDTQYF.

The V call is TRBV5-1, the J call TRBJ1-3; 7 bases align to TRBD1. The V and J ends lost 4 bases and 3 bases, in that order; junction bases with no gene match: 16. Germline lookup yields CDR1 SGHRS and CDR2 YFSETQ. The CDR3 extends over 18 amino acids. The DNA of the CDR3 is TGCGCCAGCAGCGAGAAGAAGAGAAAGGGGGCCCTTGGAAACACCATATATTTT. This translates into CASSEKKRKGALGNTIYF.

This chain uses TRBV5-1 with TRBJ2-5, with D perhaps TRBD2 (5 bases). Germline V gene data show CDR1 as SGHRS and CDR2 as YFSETQ. Deletions cut 0 bases from V and 5 bases from J, with 11 bases between. The CDR3 spans 14 residues. CDR3 coding DNA: TGCGCCAGCAGCTTGGCGGGATTTTCGGAGACCCAGTACTTC. Amino acid sequence: CASSLAGFSETQYF. The whole variable domain, remainder taken from reference TRBV5-1 and TRBJ2-5, is KAGVTQTPRYLIKTRGQQVTLSCSPISGHRSVSWYQQTPGQGLQFLFEYFSETQRNKGNFPGRFSGRQFSNSRSEMNVSTLELGDSALYLCASSLAGFSETQYFGPGTRLLVL.

This clone occurred once. The chain carries TRBV7-7 and TRBJ2-2, with 7 bases fitting TRBD1. The CDR3 runs 13 residues. After removal of 5 bases from V and 6 bases from J, the junction contained 3 bases not matched to a gene. Germline assignment: CDR1 SSHAT and CDR2 FNYEAQ (reference sequence). The CDR3 loop reads CASSNTGAGELFF. DNA of the CDR3: TGTGCCAGCAGCAATACAGGGGCCGGGGAGCTGTTTTTT.

The rearrangement joins TRBV5-5 to TRBJ1-4, with D unresolved. Trimming took 2 bases from V and 0 from J, leaving 8 bases between them. The CDR3 runs to 15 residues. Germline V gene sequence: CDR1 SGHKS, CDR2 YYEKEE (reference sequence). The CDR3 loop reads CASSFGQTTNEKLFF. CDR3 nucleotide sequence: TGTGCCAGCAGCTTTGGTCAGACAACTAATGAAAAACTGTTTTTT.

V is TRBV5-8 and J is TRBJ2-7; D gene uncertain. V was cut by 6 bases and J by 2 bases, with 18 bases left in between. There are 15 residues in the CDR3. The germline V gene has CDR1 SGHTS and CDR2 YDEGEE. This chain's CDR3 is CASIATRLGAYEQYF. The CDR3 region has the DNA TGTGCCAGCATCGCGACTCGTCTCGGAGCCTACGAGCAGTACTTC. Full variable domain (remainder filled in from reference TRBV5-8 and TRBJ2-7): EAGVTQSPTHLIKTRGQQATLRCSPISGHTSVYWYQQALGLGLQFLLWYDEGEERNRGNFPPRFSGRQFPNYSSELNVNALELEDSALYLCASIATRLGAYEQYFGPGTRLTVT.

This chain links TRBV11-2 with TRBJ2-7, with 9 positions matching TRBD1. Per the germline V gene, CDR1 is SGHAT and CDR2 is FQNNGV. The length of the CDR3 is 14 residues. V lost 3 bases and J lost 6; bases outside the gene matches: 6. The CDR3 protein is CASSFGTGLGEQYF. The CDR3 DNA sequence: TGTGCCAGCAGCTTCGGGACAGGGCTAGGCGAGCAGTACTTC.

This clone appeared once. This chain links TRBV5-4 with TRBJ1-3; 7 positions match TRBD1. Germline lookup yields CDR1 SGHNT and CDR2 YYREEE (reference sequence). The length of the CDR3 is 14 residues. V shed 4 bases, J shed 0 bases, and the junction held 1 base outside the gene matches. The CDR3 nucleotides are TGTGCCAGCAGCCGGGACAGCTCTGGAAACACCATATATTTT. Amino acids: CASSRDSSGNTIYF. The whole variable domain, remainder taken from reference TRBV5-4 and TRBJ1-3, is ETGVTQSPTHLIKTRGQQVTLRCSSQSGHNTVSWYQQALGQGPQFIFQYYREEENGRGNFPPRFSGLQFPNYSSELNVNALELDDSALYLCASSRDSSGNTIYFGEGSWLTVV.

The CDR3 DNA follows: TGTGCCAGCAGCTTGGATGGGGCCCAAGAGACCCAGTACTTC. Protein sequence: CASSLDGAQETQYF. The genes are TRBV5-6 and TRBJ2-5, with a possible D match to TRBD1 (5 bases). Germline V CDR1 and CDR2: SGHDT, YYEEEE. This CDR3 region has 14 residues. V lost 0 bases to trimming and J lost 1 base, with 7 bases between them.

The chain combines TRBV5-5 with TRBJ1-1, with D possibly being TRBD1 (6 bases). The CDR3 length is 19 residues. V lost 1 base and J lost 6, with 28 bases in between. Germline values: CDR1 SGHKS, CDR2 YYEKEE (reference sequence). CDR3 nucleotides: TGTGCCAGCAGCTTGCGGGGACTGGGCAGGGGAGTTATCTTGTCTGAAGCTTTCTTT. It encodes CASSLRGLGRGVILSEAFF.